This T cell receptor (beta chain) came from a study of blood T cell repertoires in COVID-19. Participants were aged 18 to 89 years, lived in roughly 25 US areas, and enrolled virtually. Allocation to cohorts depended on clinical history reported by the participants. This CDR3 is 15 amino acids long. J was trimmed by 4 bases and V by 4 bases; bases with no gene match: 7. Germline V gene data show CDR1 as SGHVS and CDR2 as FNYEAQ. How the authors handled the data: Amplification with reference gene primers provided the estimates of nucleated cell counts. Generated by immunoSEQ multiplex PCR, the TCRdb table keeps only in-frame clones and is missing some. The V and J calls and clone size were taken over from that table, and D and trimming were inferred from the DNA. The sample includes hundreds of thousands of clones, approximately 90% seen only once; the top ten take roughly 1%.

Sequenced material: PBMCs or T cells enriched from blood (not recorded which). The V and J genes are TRBV7-6 and TRBJ2-1; 7 nucleotides match TRBD2. This receptor was obtained from a man younger than 35 who had recovered from COVID-19. The CDR3 sequence is CASSYGGSGYNEQFF. CDR3 bases: TGTGCCAGCAGCTACGGGGGGTCGGGATACAATGAGCAGTTCTTC.